The 22 T cell receptor beta chains below were found in one sample sequenced in a study of cytomegalovirus exposure and HLA in healthy donors (dated by TCRdb to the late 2010s). Libraries were built with the immunoSEQ multiplex PCR assay. A mixture of 60 forward primers for TCR Vbeta segments and 13 reverse primers for TCR Jbeta segments was used in the multiplex PCR. This immuneACCESS table, as held by TCRdb, lists in-frame sequences with V and J called but not all clones. Of the missing ones, under half trace to an unresolved V gene in checked studies; the others have no known cause. The sample records fewer than 200,000 clones, over 60% of which are singletons. Of the sample, 0.85% to 1% is held by the ten largest clones. Sequencing was performed on PBMCs. The receptors stem from a woman in her forties or fifties in good health and CMV-seropositive.

The rearrangement uses TRBV2 and TRBJ2-7, with TRBD1 matching 8 bases. Germline V gives CDR1 SNHLY, CDR2 FYNNEI. The V segment lost 4 bases and the J segment 6 bases; nucleotides outside the gene matches: 17. This CDR3 has 17 residues. The CDR3 reads CASSVGSGRGLLLEQYF. CDR3 nucleotide sequence: TGTGCCAGCAGTGTTGGTAGTGGCAGGGGGCTATTGCTCGAGCAGTACTTC.

The chain uses TRBV28 and TRBJ2-5; the match to TRBD1 covers 10 bases. The CDR3 is 13 amino acids. V was pared by 5 bases and J by 5 bases, with 2 bases of the junction left unmatched. Germline CDR1 is MDHEN and CDR2 is SYDVKM. CDR3 residues: CASSQTGGETQYF. In nucleotides, the CDR3 is TGTGCCAGCAGTCAGACAGGGGGCGAGACCCAGTACTTC.

This sequence joins TRBV6-1 and TRBJ1-4; possible D gene TRBD1, 5 bases. Germline V gene sequence: CDR1 MNHNS, CDR2 SASEGT. The V end was cut by 2 bases, the J end by 2 bases, with 12 bases between. CDR3 length: 16 residues. The CDR3 nucleotides are TGTGCCAGCAGTGAACACCAGGGACTGACTAATGAAAAACTGTTTTTT. This sequence encodes CASSEHQGLTNEKLFF.

This rearrangement joins TRBV7-2 to TRBJ1-5, with D unclear. V lost 2 bases and J lost 7, with 12 bases in between. Germline loops: CDR1 SGHTA, CDR2 FQGNSA. This CDR3 is built from 14 residues. The CDR3 protein is CASSLMSGTQPQHF. In DNA form, the CDR3 reads TGTGCCAGCAGCTTAATGTCAGGCACCCAGCCCCAGCATTTT.

This clone was observed a few times. CDR3 sequence: CASSQGGTGVYEQYF. The CDR3, as DNA: TGCGCCAGCAGCCAAGGCGGGACAGGGGTTTACGAGCAGTACTTC. The chain combines TRBV4-1 with TRBJ2-7, with TRBD1 matching over 10 bases. Germline V gene lookup returns CDR1 MGHRA and CDR2 YSYEKL. The CDR3 is made up of 15 amino acids. The V gene end was trimmed by 1 base and the J gene end by 4 bases; junction bases not matched to a gene: 4.

This chain links TRBV9 with TRBJ1-2; D is ambiguous. This CDR3 region has 13 residues. Deletions cut 2 bases from V and 7 bases from J, with 12 bases between. Per the germline V gene, CDR1 is SGDLS and CDR2 is YYNGEE. CDR3 nucleotides: TGTGCCAGCAGCGTCGAGGGCCTGGTTGGCTACACCTTC. This encodes CASSVEGLVGYTF.

A remark on this clone: A read error may account for a junction end that differs from germline. This chain links TRBV7-7 with TRBJ2-3; 11 bases line up with TRBD2. The CDR3 loop spans 15 amino acids. CDR1 and CDR2 from the germline V gene are SSHAT and FNYEAQ (reference sequence). CDR3 sequence (DNA): TGTGCTAGCAGCTTAGGACTAGCGGGTACAGATACGCAGTATTTT. Protein product: CASSLGLAGTDTQYF.

V is TRBV6-1 and J is TRBJ2-1; 7 bases line up with TRBD2. The germline gives CDR1 MNHNS, CDR2 SASEGT. This CDR3 has 16 residues. Trimming took 4 bases from V and 0 from J; bases not matched to a gene: 6. CDR3 nucleotides: TGTGCCAGCAGTGTTTCTAGCGGAAGCTCCTACAATGAGCAGTTCTTC. Amino acid sequence: CASSVSSGSSYNEQFF.

The chain carries TRBV28 and TRBJ2-7; 9 bases line up with TRBD2. Germline trimming cut 6 bases from V and 2 bases from J; bases unmatched to any gene: 8. Germline V gives CDR1 MDHEN, CDR2 SYDVKM. The CDR3 covers 15 residues. CDR3 sequence reads: CASSRTGGGAYEQYF. In DNA, the CDR3 is TGTGCCAGCAGCCGTACTGGCGGGGGGGCCTACGAGCAGTACTTC.

This sequence joins TRBV6-6 and TRBJ1-2, with D possibly being TRBD1 (5 bases). V shed 2 bases and J shed 7 bases, with 8 bases lying between them. This CDR3 is 12 amino acids long. Germline V gene sequence: CDR1 MNHNY, CDR2 SVGAGI (reference sequence). This CDR3 is CASSYGGSGYTF. The CDR3 DNA sequence: TGTGCCAGCAGTTACGGGGGGTCTGGCTACACCTTC.

This clone has just one count. V gene TRBV28 combines with J gene TRBJ2-7; D remains unclear. The CDR3 totals 11 residues. Trimming cost V 6 bases and J 2 bases, with 5 bases left between them. Germline assignment: CDR1 MDHEN and CDR2 SYDVKM. The CDR3 is CASSVTYEQYF. The DNA of the CDR3 is TGTGCCAGCAGCGTAACCTACGAGCAGTACTTC. Filled out from reference TRBV28 and TRBJ2-7, the complete variable domain reads DVKVTQSSRYLVKRTGEKVFLECVQDMDHENMFWYRQDPGLGLRLIYFSYDVKMKEKGDIPEGYSVSREKKERFSLILESASTNQTSMYLCASSVTYEQYFGPGTRLTVT.

The rearrangement joins TRBV28 to TRBJ1-1; D unclear. CDR1 is MDHEN and CDR2 is SYDVKM in the germline V gene. V was clipped by 3 bases and J by 11 bases, with 13 bases between them. The CDR3 is 12 residues long. The CDR3 loop reads CASSFPRTLAFF. In DNA, the CDR3 is TGTGCCAGCAGTTTCCCGCGGACTTTGGCTTTCTTT.

The V call is TRBV9, the J call TRBJ2-1, with 11 bases identical to TRBD2. Looked up from germline, CDR1 is SGDLS and CDR2 is YYNGEE. The CDR3 is made up of 15 amino acids. With V trimmed by 3 bases and J by 9 bases, 8 bases remained unmatched. The CDR3 coding sequence is TGTGCCAGCAGCGCTGGCGCTAGCGGGAGGACTGAGCAGTTCTTC. It specifies CASSAGASGRTEQFF.

This sequence joins TRBV11-2 and TRBJ2-5, with 7 bases lining up with TRBD1. The ends lost 7 bases at V and 5 bases at J; junction bases unmatched: 19. This CDR3 spans 17 amino acids. CDR1 and CDR2 from the germline V gene are SGHAT and FQNNGV. The CDR3 bases are TGTGCCAGCACCCCTCACCCCGGACAGGCCGTGGGGGAGACCCAGTACTTC. Protein product: CASTPHPGQAVGETQYF.

This rearrangement joins TRBV15 to TRBJ2-7; 7 bases agree with TRBD1. This CDR3 region has 15 residues. V was pared by 4 bases and J by 5 bases, with 11 bases of the junction left unmatched. Germline CDR1 reads LNHNV; CDR2 reads YYDKDF (reference sequence). The CDR3 DNA reads TGTGCCACCAGCAAAGACAGGGTTTCTCTTAACGAGCAGTACTTC. Translated: CATSKDRVSLNEQYF.

V gene TRBV7-9 combines with J gene TRBJ2-3; TRBD2 matches at 10 bases. Unmatched junction bases numbered 5, after V lost 8 bases and J lost 3 bases. The CDR3 extends over 14 amino acids. Germline V gene sequence: CDR1 SEHNR, CDR2 FQNEAQ (reference sequence). This CDR3 reads CASGLAGDTDTQYF. The CDR3 region has the DNA TGTGCCAGCGGGCTAGCGGGGGATACAGATACGCAGTATTTT.

This clone has a single count. The gene calls are TRBV18 and TRBJ2-7; TRBD1 agrees at 9 bases. With V trimmed by 5 bases and J by 3 bases, 11 bases remained unmatched. Per the germline V gene, CDR1 is KGHSH and CDR2 is LQKENI. The CDR3 sequence is 16 residues long. Written as DNA, the CDR3 is TGTGCCAGCTCAGGGGGACAGGGAGATTCCTACTACGAGCAGTACTTC. Translating gives CASSGGQGDSYYEQYF. Combining the CDR3 with reference TRBV18 and TRBJ2-7 gives the whole variable domain NAGVMQNPRHLVRRRGQEARLRCSPMKGHSHVYWYRQLPEEGLKFMVYLQKENIIDESGMPKERFSAEFPKEGPSILRIQQVVRGDSAAYFCASSGGQGDSYYEQYFGPGTRLTVT.

V and J are TRBV15 and TRBJ1-3; D gene unclear. V lost 0 bases and J 7 bases, leaving 13 bases between the germline ends. There are 15 residues in the CDR3. From germline, CDR1 is LNHNV and CDR2 YYDKDF (reference sequence). The CDR3 region is CATSRDGRPGNTIYF. The CDR3, as DNA: TGTGCCACCAGCAGAGATGGAAGGCCGGGGAACACCATATATTTT. The variable domain in full, completed from reference TRBV15 and TRBJ1-3, reads DAMVIQNPRYQVTQFGKPVTLSCSQTLNHNVMYWYQQKSSQAPKLLFHYYDKDFNNEADTPDNFQSRRPNTSFCFLDIRSPGLGDTAMYLCATSRDGRPGNTIYFGEGSWLTVV.

V usage is TRBV27 and J usage is TRBJ1-1; D is ambiguous. Trimming took off 7 bases at V and 3 bases at J, with 18 bases between the two ends. The CDR3 totals 15 residues. Germline V gene lookup returns CDR1 MNHEY and CDR2 SMNVEV (reference sequence). CDR3 bases: TGTGCCAGCACCGAACTACGCCCTGGGTACACTGAAGCTTTCTTT. Translating gives CASTELRPGYTEAFF.

V usage is TRBV7-6 and J usage is TRBJ2-2; TRBD1 might be the D (6 bases). CDR3 length: 16 amino acids. The ends were cut back, 6 bases at V and 4 bases at J, with 18 bases in the middle. From germline, CDR1 is SGHVS and CDR2 FNYEAQ. CDR3 sequence (DNA): TGTGCCAGCAGTTCAATACAGGGACGGGGCACCGGGGAGCTGTTTTTT. As protein: CASSSIQGRGTGELFF.

In this sample, this clone turned up a few times. V gene TRBV6-6 combines with J gene TRBJ1-5; 9 bases agree with TRBD1. Germline loops: CDR1 MNHNY, CDR2 SVGAGI (reference sequence). V shed 2 bases, J shed 9 bases, and the junction held 5 bases outside the gene matches. CDR3 length: 14 residues. The CDR3 spells CASSYAGQGRPQHF. As DNA, the CDR3 is TGTGCCAGCAGTTACGCGGGACAGGGACGGCCCCAGCATTTT.

V usage is TRBV13 and J usage is TRBJ2-7, with D hard to call. Germline lookup yields CDR1 PRHDT and CDR2 FYEKMQ (reference sequence). The CDR3 totals 14 residues. V dropped 3 bases and J dropped 9 bases, with 18 bases sitting between them. The CDR3 is CASSLYGQARWQYF. DNA for the CDR3: TGTGCCAGCAGCTTGTATGGCCAGGCCCGCTGGCAGTACTTC.